The T cell receptor beta chain described here comes from a study of blood T cell repertoires in COVID-19. Overall study: Whether acute or convalescent, the COVID-19 samples came from the United States, Italy and Spain. From T cells, B-cell-depleted T cells, or PBMCs came the material, which was cDNA or gDNA.

The V gene end was trimmed by 4 bases and the J gene end by 2 bases; junction bases not matched to a gene: 11. The CDR3 has 18 residues. Germline V gene lookup returns CDR1 SGHTS and CDR2 YDEGEE. In the authors' methods: Counts of nucleated cells, estimated from reference gene primer amplification, were obtained. Measured with immunoSEQ multiplex PCR; TCRdb has only the in-frame clones, and not every one. Clonal size and the V and J genes are those of that table, whereas D and trimming came from the DNA. There are more than 150,000 clones in the sample; roughly 90% occur only once, and approximately 3% lies in the top ten.

The sequencing input was peripheral blood. The origin of this receptor is a man aged 60 to 69 with acute or convalescent COVID-19. This sequence joins TRBV5-8 and TRBJ2-6, with 8 positions matching TRBD1. CDR3 amino acids: CASSAGQGLPAGANVLTF. DNA for the CDR3: TGTGCCAGCAGCGCCGGACAGGGTCTACCGGCTGGGGCCAACGTCCTGACTTTC.